Here is one T cell receptor beta chain with its context. The data were taken from a study of blood T cell repertoires in COVID-19. In the study overall: Both acute and convalescent COVID-19 samples were obtained from the United States, Italy and Spain. T cells, B-cell-depleted T cells, or PBMCs provided the cDNA or gDNA that served as material.

Under the authors' procedure: Amplified reference gene primers provided the basis for estimating nucleated cell counts. TCRdb's table, derived via immunoSEQ multiplex PCR, lists solely in-frame clones and lacks some. The V and J calls and clone size come from that table; D and trimming were worked out from the DNA. The data hold some 200,000 clones, with around 84% observed a single time. Material: peripheral blood. The source of this sequence is a man older than 75 with acute or convalescent COVID-19.

CDR3 coding DNA: TGTGCCAGCATCATGGCATCTAGCAATCAGCCCCAGCATTTT. It translates to CASIMASSNQPQHF. V and J are TRBV6-5 and TRBJ1-5; no clear D. CDR3 length equals 14 residues. V was shortened by 7 bases and J by 0 bases, with 10 bases between the two germline ends. Germline V lookup: CDR1 MNHEY, CDR2 SVGAGI.